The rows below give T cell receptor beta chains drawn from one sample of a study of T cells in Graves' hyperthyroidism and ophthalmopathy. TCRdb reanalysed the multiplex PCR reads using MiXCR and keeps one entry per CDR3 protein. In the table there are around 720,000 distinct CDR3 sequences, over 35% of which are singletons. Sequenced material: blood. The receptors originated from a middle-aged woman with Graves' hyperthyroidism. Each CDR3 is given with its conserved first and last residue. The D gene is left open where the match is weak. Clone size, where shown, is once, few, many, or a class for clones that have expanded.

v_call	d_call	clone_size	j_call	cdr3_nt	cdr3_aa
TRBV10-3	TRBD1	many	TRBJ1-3	TGTGCCATCACCCAGGGACAGGGGACAGGAAACACCATATATTTT	CAITQGQGTGNTIYF
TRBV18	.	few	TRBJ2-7	TGTGCCAGCAACGCCGGGACCGTCACCTACGAGCAGTACTTC	CASNAGTVTYEQYF
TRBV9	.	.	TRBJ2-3	TGTGCCAGCAGCGTCGCCGAGGGTACGCAGTATTTT	CASSVAEGTQYF
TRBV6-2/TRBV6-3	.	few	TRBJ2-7	TGTGCCAGCAGTTACGAACAGGATTCCTACGAGCAGTACTTC	CASSYEQDSYEQYF
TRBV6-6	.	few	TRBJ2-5	TGTGCCAGCCTGACCCTCGGCGCGGGCGTAGGAAGCAAGACCCAGTACTTC	CASLTLGAGVGSKTQYF
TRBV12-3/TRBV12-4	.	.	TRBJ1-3	TGTGCCAGCAGTTTACGGGCTGTCTGGGACACCATATATTTT	CASSLRAVWDTIYF
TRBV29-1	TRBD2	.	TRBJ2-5	TGCAGCGCCTCTCCCCCTCCGGGGGGAACCCAAGAGACCCAGTACTTC	CSASPPPGGTQETQYF
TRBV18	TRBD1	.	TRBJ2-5	TGTGCCAGCTCACCACTTAAGGACAGGGAGAAAGAGACCCAGTACTTC	CASSPLKDREKETQYF
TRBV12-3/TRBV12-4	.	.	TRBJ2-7	TGTGCCAGCAGTCCCCGGGCCCGGAGAGACTACGAGCAGTACTTC	CASSPRARRDYEQYF
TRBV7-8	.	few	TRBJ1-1	TGTGCCAGCAGCTCCCCTCGTAGGGCGAACACTGAAGCTTTCTTT	CASSSPRRANTEAFF
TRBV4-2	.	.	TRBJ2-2	TGTGCCAGCAGCCAAGCCGGTTTGTATCCCGGGGAGCTGTTTTTT	CASSQAGLYPGELFF
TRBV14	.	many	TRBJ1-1	TGTGCCAGCAGCCAAGTGGCAGGGCTAGAGACTGAAGCTTTCTTT	CASSQVAGLETEAFF
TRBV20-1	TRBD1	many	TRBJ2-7	TGCAGTGTAAGAGGGACAGGCCCATACGAGCAGTACTTC	CSVRGTGPYEQYF
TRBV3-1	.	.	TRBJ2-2	TGTGCCAGCAGCCCCCTGGGGGAGTGGACCGGGGAGCTGTTTTTT	CASSPLGEWTGELFF
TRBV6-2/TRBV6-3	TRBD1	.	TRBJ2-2	TGTGCCAGCAGTTCGCGCCGGGACAGGGACGGGGAGCTGTTTTTT	CASSSRRDRDGELFF
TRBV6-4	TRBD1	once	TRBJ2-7	TGTGCCAGCAGTGACGCCGGGACAGGGATTAGCGAGCAGTACTTC	CASSDAGTGISEQYF
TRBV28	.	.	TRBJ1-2	TGTGCCAGCAGTTTCCTCGGGACGAGGGGCGACTATGGCTACACCTTC	CASSFLGTRGDYGYTF
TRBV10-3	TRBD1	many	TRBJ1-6	TGTGCCATCAGTCCGGGACAGGGGAATTCACCCCTCCACTTT	CAISPGQGNSPLHF
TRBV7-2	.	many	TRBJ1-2	TGTGCCAGCAGCGGGGGGACGCAGAGGGACTATGGCTACACCTTC	CASSGGTQRDYGYTF
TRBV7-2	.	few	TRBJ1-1	TGTGCCAGCAGCACGGACGGGTTAATGAACACTGAAGCTTTCTTT	CASSTDGLMNTEAFF
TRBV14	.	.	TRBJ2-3	TGTGCCAGCAGCCCGCCGGGGGGCCGGGGGACAGATACGCAGTATTTT	CASSPPGGRGTDTQYF
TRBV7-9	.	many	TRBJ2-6	TGTGCCAGCAGCTTAGATAGAGGGTCTGGGGCCAACGTCCTGACTTTC	CASSLDRGSGANVLTF
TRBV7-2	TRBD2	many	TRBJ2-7	TGTGCCAGTGAGGGGACTAGCGCGCGCTACGAGCAGTACTTC	CASEGTSARYEQYF
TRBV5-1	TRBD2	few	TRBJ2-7	TGTGCCAGCAGCGCGGGTAGCGGGAGAATCTCCTACGAGCAGTACTTC	CASSAGSGRISYEQYF
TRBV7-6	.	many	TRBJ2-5	TGTGCCAGCAGCCCATGGGCCGAGACCCAGTACTTC	CASSPWAETQYF
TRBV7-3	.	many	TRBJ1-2	TGTGCCAGCAGCTCAACGTCCGACGGAAACTATGGCTACACCTTC	CASSSTSDGNYGYTF
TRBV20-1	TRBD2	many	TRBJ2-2	TGCAGTGCCCCGACTAGCGGGCACACCGGGGAGCTGTTTTTT	CSAPTSGHTGELFF
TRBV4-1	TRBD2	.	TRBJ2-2	TGCGCCAGCAGCCAATCTATGTTACTAGCGCGAACCGGGGAGCTGTTTTTT	CASSQSMLLARTGELFF
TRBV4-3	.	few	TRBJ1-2	TGCGCCAGCAGCCAAGTACTCCGGGAGGGAGGCTACACCTTC	CASSQVLREGGYTF
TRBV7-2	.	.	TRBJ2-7	TGTGCCAGCAGCCCCCAACTAGTGCTTCGTCTCTACGAGCAGTACTTC	CASSPQLVLRLYEQYF
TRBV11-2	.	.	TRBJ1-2	TGCGCCAGCAGCCAAGAAGAGGGTATGAAATCGGGCAACACCTTC	CASSQEEGMKSGNTF
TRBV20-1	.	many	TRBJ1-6	TGCAGTGTCAGGGGCAAGGCTAATTCACCCCTCCACTTT	CSVRGKANSPLHF
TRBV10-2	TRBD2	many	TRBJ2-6	TGCGCCAGCAGTGAGTCTGGGCGGGAGGGCCTCGGGGCCAACGTCCTGACTTTC	CASSESGREGLGANVLTF
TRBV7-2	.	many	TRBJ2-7	TGTGCCAGCAGCCCCGCCGTATACGAGCAGTACTTC	CASSPAVYEQYF
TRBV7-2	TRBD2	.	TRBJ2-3	TGCGCCAGCAGCCTCATGCAAGGGGAGGGAGATACGCAGTATTTT	CASSLMQGEGDTQYF
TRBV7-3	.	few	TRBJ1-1	TGTGCCAGCAGCTTAGGTCCGTACAATGAGCAGTTCTTT	CASSLGPYNEQFF
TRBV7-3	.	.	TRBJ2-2	TGTGCCAGCAGCTTAGCGGACTACATCACCGGGGAGCTGTTTTTT	CASSLADYITGELFF
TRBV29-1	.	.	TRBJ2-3	TGCAGCGTTGTTTGGGGACTTGATAACGGGACGCAGTATTTT	CSVVWGLDNGTQYF
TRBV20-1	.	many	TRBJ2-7	TGCAGTGCTAGAGAGGTGACAGTTGACGAGCAGTACTTC	CSAREVTVDEQYF
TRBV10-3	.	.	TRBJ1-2	TGTGCCATCAGTGAAGGAGAACTCTCTGGAAACACCTTC	CAISEGELSGNTF
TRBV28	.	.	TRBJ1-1	TGTGCCAGCAGTTTGTCCAGGGAAACTGAAGCTTTCTTT	CASSLSRETEAFF
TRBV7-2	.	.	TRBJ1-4	TGCGCCAGCAGAACTACGGGGGGCGCGGCTGAAAAACTGTTTTTT	CASRTTGGAAEKLFF
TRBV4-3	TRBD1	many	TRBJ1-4	TGCGCCAGCAGCCAAGGGACAGGGGGAGAGAAACTGTTTTTT	CASSQGTGGEKLFF
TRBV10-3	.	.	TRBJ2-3	TGTGCCAGCAGTATGACTGACCAAACCGCTGCGCAGTATTTT	CASSMTDQTAAQYF
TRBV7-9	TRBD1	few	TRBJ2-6	TGTGCCAGCAAGAGAGACAGGGGCCGCCCAGGGGCCAACGTCCTGACTTTC	CASKRDRGRPGANVLTF
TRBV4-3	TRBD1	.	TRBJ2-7	TGCGCCAGCAGCCAGGGATACGGGACAGGGGCGGACGAGCAGTACTTC	CASSQGYGTGADEQYF
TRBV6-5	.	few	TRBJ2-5	TGTGCCAGCAGTTACATCAGCCACCAAGAGACCCAGTACTTC	CASSYISHQETQYF
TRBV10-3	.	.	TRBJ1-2	TGTGCCATCAGTGTGGGGCCATATGGCTACACCTTC	CAISVGPYGYTF
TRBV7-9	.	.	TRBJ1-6	TGTGCCAGCAGCCAGCCGGGACCGCTAAATTCACCCCTCCACTTT	CASSQPGPLNSPLHF
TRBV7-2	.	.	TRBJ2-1	TGTGCCAGCAGCTTAGTTATAATGGATGAGCAGTTCTTC	CASSLVIMDEQFF
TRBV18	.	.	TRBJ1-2	TGTGCCAGCTCACCCAGGGACCGACAAAACTATGGCTACACCTTC	CASSPRDRQNYGYTF
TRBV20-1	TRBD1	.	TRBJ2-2	TGCAGTGCTAGAGATCTACAGGGGGTTTTGACCGGGGAGCTGTTTTTT	CSARDLQGVLTGELFF
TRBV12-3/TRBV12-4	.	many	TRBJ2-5	TGTGCCAGCAGTTTAGAAAGCGGAGAGACCCAGTACTTC	CASSLESGETQYF